This T cell receptor beta chain stems from a study of cytomegalovirus exposure and HLA in healthy donors. This CDR3 is 15 amino acids long. CDR1 and CDR2 (germline): SNHLY, FYNNEI. Trimming cost V 4 bases and J 6 bases, with 16 bases left between them. Study findings and constraints: What was likely a sequencing artifact was a cluster of highly shared sequence variants. Owing to their indistinguishability, certain V segments, notably TRBV6-2 and TRBV6-3, were excluded.

Researchers ran the PCR with 60 Vbeta and 13 Jbeta primers. Sequencing used immunoSEQ multiplex PCR; TCRdb keeps in-frame clones, though not all of them. The sample includes 30,000 to 40,000 clones, about 67% of them seen just once. Concerning this clone itself: Its antigen is still unknown.

This clonotype was sampled from a man in his forties in good health and CMV-seropositive. The sample taken for sequencing was PBMCs. V gene TRBV2 combines with J gene TRBJ2-4; a weak D match, TRBD1 (6 bases). The CDR3 nucleotides are TGTGCCAGCAGTGGGGCAGGGGCTCTGTTAAACATTCAGTACTTC. It specifies CASSGAGALLNIQYF.